What follows describes a single TCR beta chain. This sample is drawn from a study of blood T cells in healthy people across ages. With a J-beta primer mix and a sample-barcoded 5' primer, a second PCR ran roughly 6 to 12 cycles. Every molecule of cDNA carried a tag from a template-switch adaptor with 12 random nucleotides. MiXCR, applied by TCRdb to the 5' RACE reads, yields one record per CDR3 protein. The profile shows 750,000 to 1,000,000 distinct CDR3 sequences, approximately 32% of them singletons. This sample also appeared in a second study, on T cells of mothers and their children. That paper states: The people who donated were a few healthy Caucasian mothers and their six children. Mothers gave over 9.5 million TCR beta CDR3 reads each, and children several million each.

Input material: blood. The sequence derives from a middle-aged woman in good health.

CDR3 nucleotides: TGCAGTGCTCGTTTAGTCATCTTCGGGACTGAAGCTTTCTTT. Translation gives CSARLVIFGTEAFF. The chain couples TRBV20-1 to TRBJ1-1; D remains ambiguous. The CDR3 runs to 14 residues. Germline loops: CDR1 DFQATT, CDR2 SNEGSKA (reference sequence). The V gene lost 5 bases and the J gene lost 5 bases, with 18 bases spanning the gap.